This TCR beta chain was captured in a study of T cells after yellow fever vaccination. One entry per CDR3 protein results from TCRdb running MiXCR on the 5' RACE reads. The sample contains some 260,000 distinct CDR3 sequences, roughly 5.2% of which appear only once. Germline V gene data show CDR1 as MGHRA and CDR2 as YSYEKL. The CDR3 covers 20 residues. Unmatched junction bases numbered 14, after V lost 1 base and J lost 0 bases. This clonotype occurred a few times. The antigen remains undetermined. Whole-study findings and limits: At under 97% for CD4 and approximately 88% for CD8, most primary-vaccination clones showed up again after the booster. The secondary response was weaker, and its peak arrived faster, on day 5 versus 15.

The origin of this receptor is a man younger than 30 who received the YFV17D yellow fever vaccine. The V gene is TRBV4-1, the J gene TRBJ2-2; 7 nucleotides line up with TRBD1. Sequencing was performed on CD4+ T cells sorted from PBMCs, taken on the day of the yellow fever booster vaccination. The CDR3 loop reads CASSQVFWDSGDPNTGELFF. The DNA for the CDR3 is TGCGCCAGCAGCCAAGTCTTTTGGGACAGTGGAGACCCGAACACCGGGGAGCTGTTTTTT.